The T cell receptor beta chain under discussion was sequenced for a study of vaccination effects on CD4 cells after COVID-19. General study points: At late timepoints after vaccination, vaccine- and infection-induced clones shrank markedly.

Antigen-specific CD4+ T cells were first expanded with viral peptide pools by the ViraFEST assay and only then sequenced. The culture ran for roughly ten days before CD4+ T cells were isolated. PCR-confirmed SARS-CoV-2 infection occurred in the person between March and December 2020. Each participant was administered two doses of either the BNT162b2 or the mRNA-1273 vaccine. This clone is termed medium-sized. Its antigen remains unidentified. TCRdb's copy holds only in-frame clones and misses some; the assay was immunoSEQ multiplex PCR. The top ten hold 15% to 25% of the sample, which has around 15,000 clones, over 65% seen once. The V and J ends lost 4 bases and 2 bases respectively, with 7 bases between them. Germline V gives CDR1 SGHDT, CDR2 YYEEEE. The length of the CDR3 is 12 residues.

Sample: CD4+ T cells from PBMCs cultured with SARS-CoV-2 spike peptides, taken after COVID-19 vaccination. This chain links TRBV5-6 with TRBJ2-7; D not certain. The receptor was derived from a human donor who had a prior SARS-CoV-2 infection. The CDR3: CASSTGPYEQYF. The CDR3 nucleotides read TGTGCCAGCAGCACGGGCCCCTACGAGCAGTACTTC.